This TCR beta chain was recorded in a study of early T cells in non-severe SARS-CoV-2 infection. In the study overall: It was bulk RNA from unsorted whole blood that was sequenced, and the chains were unpaired.

In germline, CDR1 is MDHEN, CDR2 SYDVKM. The V and J ends lost 5 bases and 1 base, in that order; junction bases with no gene match: 8. This CDR3 comprises 17 residues. Unique molecular identifiers were attached to individual cDNA molecules. TCRdb reprocessed the 5' RACE reads via MiXCR and lists one record per CDR3 protein. The sample lists under 95,000 distinct CDR3 sequences, approximately 15% seen once, with 5.5% to 7% in the top ten. The study, taken as a whole, reports: Reliance on VDJdb matching favored anti-spike CD8 responses; private and CD4 specificities were missed.

This clonotype showed up many times. Its antigen is unknown. Sample: whole blood. The chain joins TRBV28 to TRBJ2-6; 7 nucleotides align to TRBD1. This TCR came from an adult who was a healthcare worker with PCR-confirmed SARS-CoV-2 infection or an uninfected control (not recorded which). Written as DNA, the CDR3 is TGTGCCAGCAGTCCGTCCCGGGACAGTTCTGGGGCCAACGTCCTGACTTTC. It yields the protein CASSPSRDSSGANVLTF.